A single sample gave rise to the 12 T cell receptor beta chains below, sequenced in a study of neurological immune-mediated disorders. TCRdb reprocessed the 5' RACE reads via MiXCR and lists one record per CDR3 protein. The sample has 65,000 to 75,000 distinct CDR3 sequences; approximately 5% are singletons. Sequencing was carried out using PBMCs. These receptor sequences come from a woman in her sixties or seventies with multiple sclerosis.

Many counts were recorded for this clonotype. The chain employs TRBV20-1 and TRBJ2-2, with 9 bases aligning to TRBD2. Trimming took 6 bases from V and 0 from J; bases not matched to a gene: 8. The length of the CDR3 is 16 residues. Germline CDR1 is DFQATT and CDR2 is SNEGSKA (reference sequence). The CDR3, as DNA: TGCAGTGCACCCGAGGCGGGAGGGCCGAACACCGGGGAGCTGTTTTTT. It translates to CSAPEAGGPNTGELFF.

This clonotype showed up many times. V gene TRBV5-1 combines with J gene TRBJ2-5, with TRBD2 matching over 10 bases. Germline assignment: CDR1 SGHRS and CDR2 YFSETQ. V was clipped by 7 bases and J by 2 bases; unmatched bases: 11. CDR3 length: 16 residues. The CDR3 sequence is CASSLAGVGGQETQYF. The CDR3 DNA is TGCGCCAGCTCCCTAGCGGGAGTAGGAGGGCAAGAGACCCAGTACTTC.

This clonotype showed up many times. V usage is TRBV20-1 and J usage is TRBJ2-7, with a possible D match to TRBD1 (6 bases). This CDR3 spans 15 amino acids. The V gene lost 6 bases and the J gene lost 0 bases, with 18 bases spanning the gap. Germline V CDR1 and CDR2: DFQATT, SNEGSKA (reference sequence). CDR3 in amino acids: CSALPGHGGSYEQYF. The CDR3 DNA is TGCAGTGCCCTCCCGGGACACGGAGGCTCCTACGAGCAGTACTTC.

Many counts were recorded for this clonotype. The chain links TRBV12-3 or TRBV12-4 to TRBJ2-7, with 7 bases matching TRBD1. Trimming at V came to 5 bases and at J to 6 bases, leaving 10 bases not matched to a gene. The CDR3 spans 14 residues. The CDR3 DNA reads TGTGCCAGCAGTCCAAACCGACAGGGTGGCGAGCAGTACTTC. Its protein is CASSPNRQGGEQYF.

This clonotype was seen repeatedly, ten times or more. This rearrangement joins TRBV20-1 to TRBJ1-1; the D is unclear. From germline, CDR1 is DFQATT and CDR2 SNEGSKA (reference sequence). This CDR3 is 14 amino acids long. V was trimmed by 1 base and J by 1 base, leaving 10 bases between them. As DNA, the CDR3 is TGCAGTGCTAGAGGAGGCGGACCGAACACTGAAGCTTTCTTT. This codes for CSARGGGPNTEAFF.

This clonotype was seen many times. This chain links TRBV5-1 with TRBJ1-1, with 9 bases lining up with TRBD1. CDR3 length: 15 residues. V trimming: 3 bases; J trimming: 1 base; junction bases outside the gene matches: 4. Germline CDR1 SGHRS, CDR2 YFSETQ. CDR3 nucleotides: TGCGCCAGCAGCTGGTCGACAGGGGGGAACACTGAAGCTTTCTTT. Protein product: CASSWSTGGNTEAFF.

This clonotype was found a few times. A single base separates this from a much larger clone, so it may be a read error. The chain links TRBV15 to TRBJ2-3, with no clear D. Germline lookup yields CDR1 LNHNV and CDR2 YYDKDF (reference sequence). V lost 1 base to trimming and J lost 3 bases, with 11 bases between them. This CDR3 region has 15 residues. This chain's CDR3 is CATSRGTKGTDTQYF. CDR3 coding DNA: TGTGCCACCAGCAGAGGAACCAAAGGAACAGATACGCAGTATTTT.

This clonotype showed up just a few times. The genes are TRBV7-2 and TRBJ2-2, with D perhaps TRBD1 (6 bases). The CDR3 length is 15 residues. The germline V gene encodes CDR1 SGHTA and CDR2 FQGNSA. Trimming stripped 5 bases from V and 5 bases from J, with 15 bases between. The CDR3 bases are TGTGCCAGCAGCCCAACGCTAGGGGGTACCGGGGAGCTGTTTTTT. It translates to CASSPTLGGTGELFF.

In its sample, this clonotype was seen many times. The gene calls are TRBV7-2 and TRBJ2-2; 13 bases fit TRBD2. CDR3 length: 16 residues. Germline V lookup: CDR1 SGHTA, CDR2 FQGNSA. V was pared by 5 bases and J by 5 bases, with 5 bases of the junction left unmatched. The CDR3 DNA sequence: TGTGCCAGCAGCGGTCGGACTAGCGGGAGAACCGGGGAGCTGTTTTTT. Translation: CASSGRTSGRTGELFF.

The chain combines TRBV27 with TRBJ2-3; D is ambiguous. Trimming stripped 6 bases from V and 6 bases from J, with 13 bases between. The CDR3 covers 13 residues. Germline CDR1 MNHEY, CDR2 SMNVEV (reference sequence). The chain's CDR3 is CASSRSHKDTQYF. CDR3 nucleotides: TGTGCCAGCAGCCGGAGCCACAAGGATACGCAGTATTTT.

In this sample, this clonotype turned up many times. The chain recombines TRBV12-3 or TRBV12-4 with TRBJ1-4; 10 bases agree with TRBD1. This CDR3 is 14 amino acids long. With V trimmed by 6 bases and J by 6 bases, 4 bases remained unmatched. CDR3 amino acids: CASRGQGGHEKLFF. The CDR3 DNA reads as TGTGCCAGCAGAGGACAGGGGGGTCATGAAAAACTGTTTTTT.

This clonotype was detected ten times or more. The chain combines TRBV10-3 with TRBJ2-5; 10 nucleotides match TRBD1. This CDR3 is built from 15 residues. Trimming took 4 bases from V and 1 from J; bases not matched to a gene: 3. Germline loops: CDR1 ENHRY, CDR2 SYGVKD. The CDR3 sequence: CAISGTGGPQETQYF. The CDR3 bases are TGTGCCATCAGTGGGACAGGGGGGCCCCAAGAGACCCAGTACTTC.